A single TCR beta chain is shown here with its context. Its specificity is unknown. The data were produced by immunoSEQ multiplex PCR, yet TCRdb's version contains in-frame clones alone and is incomplete. The data hold 150,000 or so clones, with 90% to 95% observed a single time. The data are from a study of T cell responses to AZD1222 COVID-19 vaccine. Study-wide background: Second-dose recipients at about 4 or about 12 weeks were treated as one pooled group.

Study-wide results and limits: Only after the peak T cell response were repertoires sampled. Donors in the cohort were predominantly white British and more often female, and clonal diversity was possibly underestimated. Elevations in Spike-specific TCR breadth and depth followed administration of two AZD1222 doses.

The source of this sequence is an adult in good health. The input for sequencing was peripheral blood, taken on day 0 of AZD1222 vaccination.

This CDR3 is CASSEGSWNTEAFF. The CDR3 DNA follows: TGTGCCAGCAGTGAAGGGAGCTGGAACACTGAAGCTTTCTTT. This rearrangement joins TRBV2 to TRBJ1-1, with D unresolved. With 1 base removed from V and 1 base from J, the gap between germline ends came to 7 bases. The CDR3 extends over 14 amino acids. Germline V lookup: CDR1 SNHLY, CDR2 FYNNEI.